This is a list of T cell receptor beta chains from one sample in a study of T-cell reconstitution after alpha-beta-depleted transplantation in children. TCRdb analysed the PCR reads with MiXCR anew, one entry per CDR3 protein. The sample has about a million distinct CDR3 sequences, roughly 29% seen once. This material consisted of PBMCs, mostly from graft donor cells, taken 360 days after TCRalphabeta/CD19-depleted stem cell transplant. These receptors all come from a boy younger than two who had a stem cell transplant for SCID, so the T cells may come from the graft donor. Both conserved end residues are part of each CDR3.

J | V | length | CDR3
TRBJ2-3 | TRBV10-3 | 15 | CAISGGMGSTDTQYF
TRBJ2-1 | TRBV9 | 15 | CASSSLAGGPYEQFF
TRBJ2-2 | TRBV6-2/TRBV6-3 | 13 | CASSYFQAGELFF
TRBJ2-3 | TRBV5-1 | 16 | CASSWGDSAGTDTQYF
TRBJ2-6 | TRBV4-2 | 19 | CASSQGWTGARSGANVLTF
TRBJ2-5 | TRBV4-1 | 15 | CASSQTEQNIETQYF
TRBJ1-2 | TRBV20-1 | 12 | CSARRGPYGYTF
TRBJ2-3 | TRBV5-1 | 13 | CASSLGTPDTQYF
TRBJ2-3 | TRBV12-3/TRBV12-4 | 17 | CASSFRGLAGFTDTQYF
TRBJ2-7 | TRBV6-5 | 16 | CASSSKQTSGSYEQYF
TRBJ2-1 | TRBV7-9 | 15 | CASSYGGNSYNEQFF
TRBJ2-2 | TRBV5-1 | 15 | CASSEVVGQAGELFF
TRBJ2-2 | TRBV20-1 | 12 | CGVRSNTGELFF
TRBJ1-5 | TRBV2 | 15 | CASSELGSSNQPQHF
TRBJ2-6 | TRBV7-6 | 17 | CASSLLKGFSGANVLTF
TRBJ2-7 | TRBV11-2 | 14 | CASSSPGDSYEQYF
TRBJ2-1 | TRBV7-2 | 16 | CASSLVRGRGYNEQFF
TRBJ2-1 | TRBV5-6 | 15 | CASSLDDVSGNEQFF
TRBJ2-3 | TRBV3-1 | 16 | CASSQDRGGLADTQYF
TRBJ2-3 | TRBV5-1 | 14 | CASSPTGSGDTQYF
TRBJ1-4 | TRBV29-1 | 13 | CSVVGAGDEKLFF
TRBJ2-2 | TRBV29-1 | 13 | CSVVTAGTGELFF
TRBJ2-4 | TRBV5-5 | 14 | CASSQRQGINIQYF
TRBJ2-5 | TRBV7-8 | 15 | CASSPRTGWEETQYF
TRBJ1-4 | TRBV7-9 | 14 | CASSPDLANEKLFF
TRBJ2-2 | TRBV7-6 | 15 | CASSLGFFPTGELFF
TRBJ2-1 | TRBV5-1 | 15 | CASSGTSRPNNEQFF
TRBJ2-7 | TRBV20-1 | 14 | CSARALTGNYEQYF
TRBJ2-3 | TRBV2 | 13 | CASSEETGSTQYF
TRBJ2-1 | TRBV4-1 | 15 | CASSQDGGWYNEQFF
TRBJ1-1 | TRBV29-1 | 10 | CSVGQVEAFF